Below are 26 T cell receptor beta chains sequenced from a single sample in a study of beta chain features in type 1 diabetes. These TCRs' antigens remain unknown. Expressed TCRB transcripts were sequenced after all isolated RNA was converted to cDNA. Method: immunoSEQ multiplex PCR; TCRdb's copy keeps in-frame clones and lacks some. Found here are fewer than 350,000 clones, approximately 15% of them singletons; the top ten hold less than 0.02%. Findings and caveats of the study: When Type 1 diabetes patients were examined, their TCRB CDR3s proved moderately but significantly shorter in all four CD4+ subsets.

Specimen: naive CD4+ T cells from blood. These receptors all stem from a man aged 18 to 35 with type 1 diabetes.

This clone was found a few times. The genes are TRBV9 and TRBJ2-2, with 7 bases matching TRBD2. The CDR3 contains 16 residues. Germline V lookup: CDR1 SGDLS, CDR2 YYNGEE. V lost 2 bases and J lost 5; bases outside the gene matches: 9. The CDR3 nucleotides are TGTGCCAGCAGCGTTTCCCCAACTAGCGCTACCGGGGAGCTGTTTTTT. It yields the protein CASSVSPTSATGELFF.

The sample holds a few counts of this clone. The CDR3 DNA is TGTGCCAGCAGCGGGACACTAAACACCGGGGAGCTGTTTTTT. Amino acid sequence: CASSGTLNTGELFF. The V and J genes are TRBV9 and TRBJ2-2, with TRBD1 as a possible D gene (5 bases). Germline CDR1 SGDLS, CDR2 YYNGEE. Trimming took 3 bases from V and 2 from J, leaving 8 bases between them. The CDR3 runs 14 residues.

Concerning this clone itself: Relative to the germline gene, one junction end is altered; a read error may explain this. The chain combines TRBV11-2 with TRBJ1-5; D not resolved. CDR1 is SGHAT, CDR2 FQNNGV, per germline. The length of the CDR3 is 15 residues. The CDR3 region is CASSLGTGSNQPQHF. Here the CDR3 DNA reads TGTGCCAGCAGTTTAGGCACGGGGAGCAATCAGCCCCAGCATTTT.

This chain joins TRBV5-1 and TRBJ2-5, with 8 positions matching TRBD1. This CDR3 is built from 15 residues. Looked up from germline, CDR1 is SGHRS and CDR2 is YFSETQ. Trimming at V came to 3 bases and at J to 0 bases, leaving 4 bases not matched to a gene. This CDR3 reads CASSSWTGNQETQYF. The CDR3 DNA sequence: TGCGCCAGCAGCTCGTGGACAGGGAACCAAGAGACCCAGTACTTC.

A few counts support this clone. CDR3 amino acids: CASRWGTGPNTEAFF. CDR3 nucleotide sequence: TGTGCCAGCAGATGGGGGACAGGACCGAACACTGAAGCTTTCTTT. The gene calls are TRBV5-4 and TRBJ1-1; 8 bases fit TRBD1. The V gene end was trimmed by 5 bases and the J gene end by 1 base; junction bases not matched to a gene: 7. Per germline, CDR1 SGHNT and CDR2 YYREEE (reference sequence). The CDR3 has 15 amino acids.

This clone came up a few times. The V and J genes are TRBV28 and TRBJ2-5; TRBD2 agrees at 10 bases. This CDR3 comprises 15 residues. Germline lookup yields CDR1 MDHEN and CDR2 SYDVKM. Losses at the gene ends were 5 bases for V and 4 bases for J; bases not matched to a gene: 7. This chain's CDR3 is CASSSEVAGGETQYF. The CDR3 nucleotides read TGTGCCAGCAGTAGCGAGGTAGCGGGAGGAGAGACCCAGTACTTC.

The genes are TRBV11-2 and TRBJ2-2; D perhaps matches TRBD1 (6 bases). Germline loops: CDR1 SGHAT, CDR2 FQNNGV. CDR3 length: 15 amino acids. Trimming took off 5 bases at V and 2 bases at J, with 12 bases between the two ends. The CDR3 region is CASSRMDRNTGELFF. CDR3 nucleotides: TGTGCCAGCAGCCGGATGGACAGAAACACCGGGGAGCTGTTTTTT. Supplemented by reference TRBV11-2 and TRBJ2-2, the full variable domain reads EAGVAQSPRYKIIEKRQSVAFWCNPISGHATLYWYQQILGQGPKLLIQFQNNGVVDDSQLPKDRFSAERLKGVDSTLKIQPAKLEDSAVYLCASSRMDRNTGELFFGEGSRLTVL.

The chain employs TRBV7-9 and TRBJ2-7; TRBD2 is a possible D gene (6 bases). CDR1 and CDR2 from the germline V gene are SEHNR and FQNEAQ (reference sequence). The CDR3 extends over 15 amino acids. Trimming took off 4 bases at V and 4 bases at J, with 17 bases between the two ends. The CDR3 nucleotides are TGTGCCAGCAGCTACCAAAGTGGAGGGGTTTACGAGCAGTACTTC. Protein product: CASSYQSGGVYEQYF.

The chain has TRBV4-1 and TRBJ2-3; D is possibly TRBD1 (5 bases). Trimming shortened V by 4 bases and J by 0 bases, and 17 bases separated the two germline ends. Looked up from germline, CDR1 is MGHRA and CDR2 is YSYEKL. The CDR3 extends over 17 amino acids. The CDR3 sequence: CASSPDTGYPSTDTQYF. CDR3 bases: TGCGCCAGCAGCCCAGACACAGGATACCCTAGCACAGATACGCAGTATTTT.

The sample holds a few counts of this clone. The CDR3 sequence is CASRMTGTSYEQYF. Written as DNA, the CDR3 is TGTGCCAGCAGAATGACAGGGACCTCCTACGAGCAGTACTTC. J is TRBJ2-7 and V is TRBV7-9, with 7 positions matching TRBD1. The CDR3 runs 14 residues. CDR1 SEHNR and CDR2 FQNEAQ come from the germline V gene (reference sequence). V lost 6 bases and J lost 0; bases outside the gene matches: 5.

The CDR3 loop is CASSLAVGGRRETQYF. In DNA, the CDR3 is TGCGCCAGCAGCTTGGCCGTGGGGGGAAGGCGGGAGACCCAGTACTTC. The chain couples TRBV5-1 to TRBJ2-5; perhaps TRBD2 as D (6 bases). This CDR3 spans 16 amino acids. The germline CDR1 and CDR2 sequences are SGHRS and YFSETQ. V lost 0 bases to trimming and J lost 5 bases, with 17 bases between them.

The rearrangement links TRBV4-2 to TRBJ2-3; 8 bases are shared with TRBD2. V lost 1 base to trimming and J lost 5 bases; unmatched junction nucleotides: 11. This CDR3 has 17 residues. The germline V gene encodes CDR1 LGHNA and CDR2 YNFKEQ. The CDR3 sequence is CASSQVGTSGSVDTQYF. DNA of the CDR3: TGTGCCAGCAGCCAAGTCGGCACTAGCGGCTCCGTAGATACGCAGTATTTT.

V usage is TRBV5-1 and J usage is TRBJ1-2; 7 bases map to TRBD1. The junction had 18 bases not matched to a gene; V was cut back by 3 bases and J by 1 base. The CDR3 sequence is 19 residues long. CDR1 SGHRS and CDR2 YFSETQ come from the germline V gene. CDR3 nucleotide sequence: TGCGCCAGCAGCTGGGGAAAAGGGACAGTGAAAACCTTTAACTATGGCTACACCTTC. This encodes CASSWGKGTVKTFNYGYTF.

The genes are TRBV19 and TRBJ1-5; D not certain. CDR3 length: 15 amino acids. Germline CDR1 reads LNHDA; CDR2 reads SQIVND (reference sequence). V gave up 1 base and J gave up 4 bases, with 11 bases separating them. The CDR3, as DNA: TGTGCCAGTAGTATAGTCGGGGTGAGGAATCAGCCCCAGCATTTT. Its translation: CASSIVGVRNQPQHF.

Only a few counts were recorded for this clone. V gene TRBV4-3 combines with J gene TRBJ1-2; TRBD1 matches at 10 bases. Germline V lookup: CDR1 LGHNA, CDR2 YSLEER. This CDR3 has 17 amino acids. Trimming at V came to 0 bases and at J to 4 bases, leaving 8 bases not matched to a gene. CDR3 sequence: CASSQDFRDRGIYGYTF. DNA of the CDR3: TGCGCCAGCAGCCAAGATTTTCGGGACAGGGGCATCTATGGCTACACCTTC.

This clone has more than one count but fewer than ten. The V gene is TRBV2, the J gene TRBJ2-1, with D perhaps matching TRBD2 (6 bases). CDR3 length equals 14 residues. V was shortened by 7 bases and J by 6 bases, with 16 bases between the two germline ends. CDR1 and CDR2 (germline): SNHLY, FYNNEI. The CDR3 DNA sequence: TGTGCCAGCATGGGTAATCGGGGGACCAATGAGCAGTTCTTC. It specifies CASMGNRGTNEQFF.

In this sample, this clone turned up a few times. J is TRBJ1-1 and V is TRBV7-8; 7 bases match TRBD1. V was clipped by 5 bases and J by 0 bases; unmatched bases: 15. Germline V gives CDR1 SGHVS, CDR2 FQNEAQ. This CDR3 has 18 amino acids. The chain's CDR3 is CASSLSLRDSLMNTEAFF. The CDR3 DNA is TGTGCCAGCAGCCTTTCGTTGCGGGACAGCCTCATGAACACTGAAGCTTTCTTT.

The gene calls are TRBV29-1 and TRBJ1-2; 7 nucleotides agree with TRBD1. V dropped 3 bases and J dropped 5; count of bases not matched to a gene: 12. The CDR3 covers 15 residues. Per germline, CDR1 SQVTM and CDR2 ANQGSEA. CDR3 coding DNA: TGCAGCGTTGACCAAAGTCCGGGCAGGGGGTATGGCTACACCTTC. Translating gives CSVDQSPGRGYGYTF.

The chain links TRBV5-4 to TRBJ2-2; 7 positions agree with TRBD1. The CDR3 has 14 residues. The germline V gene has CDR1 SGHNT and CDR2 YYREEE (reference sequence). V dropped 4 bases and J dropped 5; count of bases not matched to a gene: 5. CDR3 sequence: CASSMPTGTGELFF. DNA of the CDR3: TGTGCCAGCAGCATGCCGACAGGGACCGGGGAGCTGTTTTTT.

This clone was seen more than once but under ten times. The genes are TRBV29-1 and TRBJ2-5, with a possible D match to TRBD1 (6 bases). This CDR3 comprises 13 residues. Germline V gives CDR1 SQVTM, CDR2 ANQGSEA. V was cut by 7 bases and J by 5 bases, with 17 bases left in between. The CDR3: CSATQTGWETQYF. The CDR3 DNA is TGCAGCGCCACACAAACAGGGTGGGAGACCCAGTACTTC.

In this sample, this clone turned up a few times. This chain links TRBV5-1 with TRBJ2-7, with 7 positions matching TRBD1. The germline V gene has CDR1 SGHRS and CDR2 YFSETQ. There are 13 residues in the CDR3. Unmatched junction bases numbered 2, after V lost 3 bases and J lost 2 bases. CDR3 region: CASSWDSTYEQYF. DNA for the CDR3: TGCGCCAGCAGCTGGGACAGCACCTACGAGCAGTACTTC.

The V and J genes are TRBV6-5 and TRBJ1-4; no firm D call. The germline V gene has CDR1 MNHEY and CDR2 SVGAGI. V was cut by 5 bases and J by 6 bases, with 13 bases left in between. The CDR3 totals 14 residues. CDR3 amino acids: CASSLGLEDEKLFF. The CDR3 DNA follows: TGTGCCAGCAGTCTGGGATTGGAGGATGAAAAACTGTTTTTT.

The CDR3 loop is CASSFFGAGEETQYF. The DNA for the CDR3 is TGTGCCAGCAGTTTCTTCGGAGCGGGGGAAGAGACCCAGTACTTC. This chain connects TRBV6-5 to TRBJ2-5; TRBD2 aligns across 8 bases. V shed 4 bases, J shed 3 bases, and the junction held 7 bases outside the gene matches. The CDR3 runs to 15 residues. Germline values: CDR1 MNHEY, CDR2 SVGAGI.

The gene calls are TRBV13 and TRBJ2-3; the match to TRBD1 covers 8 bases. V trimming: 4 bases; J trimming: 8 bases; junction bases outside the gene matches: 8. This CDR3 has 14 residues. CDR1 and CDR2 from the germline V gene are PRHDT and FYEKMQ (reference sequence). Here the CDR3 DNA reads TGTGCCAGCAGCTCCGAGACAGGGGAAGTTACGCAGTATTTT. Translating it yields CASSSETGEVTQYF.

There are a few counts of this clone. This chain uses TRBV9 with TRBJ2-7; TRBD2 agrees at 11 bases. Germline CDR1 and CDR2: SGDLS and YYNGEE. The CDR3 spans 15 residues. V was pared by 3 bases and J by 6 bases, with 8 bases of the junction left unmatched. The CDR3 coding sequence is TGTGCCAGCAGCGGATTAGCGGGGGGGCCAAGCGAGCAGTACTTC. Its translation is CASSGLAGGPSEQYF.

This clone was picked up one time. This sequence joins TRBV7-2 and TRBJ1-2; 9 bases line up with TRBD1. Trimming removed 5 bases from V and 8 bases from J; junction bases left unmatched: 9. Germline V CDR1 and CDR2: SGHTA, FQGNSA. This CDR3 contains 14 residues. The CDR3 nucleotides are TGTGCCAGCAGCCCGGGACAGGGTCCGGGGGGCTACACCTTC. This translates into CASSPGQGPGGYTF.